The 21 T cell receptor beta chains presented below share a single source sample, sequenced in a study of cytomegalovirus exposure and HLA in healthy donors. The PCR ran on 60 Vbeta and 13 Jbeta primers. Clones were read by immunoSEQ multiplex PCR, and TCRdb kept only the in-frame ones, dropping some. Of about 120,000 clones listed, 81% are singletons. Sequenced input: PBMCs. All receptors come from a man younger than 35 in good health and CMV-seropositive.

The chain joins TRBV5-4 to TRBJ2-1, with D tentatively TRBD2 (6 bases). Germline V lookup: CDR1 SGHNT, CDR2 YYREEE (reference sequence). The CDR3 is 15 residues long. Trimming took off 4 bases at V and 6 bases at J, with 17 bases between the two ends. CDR3 in amino acids: CASSGGTSLGNEQFF. In DNA, the CDR3 is TGTGCCAGCAGCGGGGGGACTTCCTTGGGCAATGAGCAGTTCTTC.

The V gene is TRBV10-3, the J gene TRBJ1-1; D possibly corresponds to TRBD1 (5 bases). Trimming took off 3 bases at V and 0 bases at J, with 8 bases between the two ends. Germline assignment: CDR1 ENHRY and CDR2 SYGVKD. The CDR3 contains 14 residues. CDR3 DNA: TGTGCCATCAGTGATAAGGGGATGAACACTGAAGCTTTCTTT. Translating gives CAISDKGMNTEAFF.

The rearrangement links TRBV7-2 to TRBJ2-1; 7 nucleotides match TRBD1. This CDR3 has 14 residues. From germline, CDR1 is SGHTA and CDR2 FQGNSA. Trimming removed 5 bases from V and 6 bases from J; junction bases left unmatched: 7. The CDR3 DNA sequence: TGTGCCAGCAGCCCCATAAGGGACAGCAATGAGCAGTTCTTC. Its translation: CASSPIRDSNEQFF. The full variable domain, rest sourced from reference TRBV7-2 and TRBJ2-1, is GAGVSQSPSNKVTEKGKDVELRCDPISGHTALYWYRQSLGQGLEFLIYFQGNSAPDKSGLPSDRFSAERTGGSVSTLTIQRTQQEDSAVYLCASSPIRDSNEQFFGPGTRLTVL.

The chain recombines TRBV12-5 with TRBJ2-1; D uncertain. Trimming left V 1 base short and J 15 bases short, with 7 bases between. Per the germline V gene, CDR1 is LGHNT and CDR2 is FRNRAP. The CDR3 spans 10 residues. The CDR3: CASGLARPFF. Written as DNA, the CDR3 is TGTGCTAGTGGTTTGGCCCGTCCGTTCTTC.

This clone has a handful of counts. One junction end disagrees with the germline gene, perhaps due to a read error. V and J are TRBV7-9 and TRBJ1-2; unclear D gene. Germline CDR1 reads SEHNR; CDR2 reads FQNEAQ (reference sequence). This CDR3 comprises 10 residues. The CDR3 spells CSSSQPGWAF. The CDR3 DNA sequence: TGTTCCAGCAGCCAGCCAGGTTGGGCCTTC.

The chain is built from TRBV11-2 and TRBJ1-4; TRBD1 matches at 8 bases. Unmatched junction bases numbered 5, after V lost 1 base and J lost 7 bases. CDR3 length: 15 residues. CDR1 SGHAT and CDR2 FQNNGV come from the germline V gene. The CDR3 loop is CASSLAQGGGEKLFF. CDR3 sequence (DNA): TGTGCCAGCAGCTTAGCACAGGGGGGGGGTGAAAAACTGTTTTTT.

The chain has TRBV2 and TRBJ1-5; 9 nucleotides line up with TRBD1. Germline V lookup: CDR1 SNHLY, CDR2 FYNNEI. Trimming removed 6 bases from V and 4 bases from J; junction bases left unmatched: 4. The CDR3 contains 14 residues. The CDR3 reads CASRNRGPNQPQHF. In DNA form, the CDR3 reads TGTGCCAGCAGAAACAGGGGGCCAAATCAGCCCCAGCATTTT.

This chain connects TRBV7-9 to TRBJ1-4; 10 nucleotides agree with TRBD1. The V gene's germline CDR1 is SEHNR and CDR2 FQNEAQ (reference sequence). The CDR3 extends over 14 amino acids. With V trimmed by 5 bases and J by 7 bases, 4 bases remained unmatched. This chain's CDR3 is CASSPGTGVEKLFF. Here the CDR3 DNA reads TGTGCCAGCAGCCCAGGGACAGGGGTTGAAAAACTGTTTTTT.

This chain connects TRBV19 to TRBJ1-5; 10 positions agree with TRBD1. The CDR3 sequence is 17 residues long. Germline CDR1 reads LNHDA; CDR2 reads SQIVND (reference sequence). The trim removed 4 bases at V and 2 bases at J, leaving 8 bases unmatched. The CDR3 region has the DNA TGTGCCAGTAGTAGAGGGACAGGGGCGGGGGGCAATCAGCCCCAGCATTTT. Its protein product is CASSRGTGAGGNQPQHF.

There are a few counts of this clone. The chain carries TRBV30 and TRBJ2-2; 7 bases agree with TRBD2. The V segment lost 3 bases and the J segment 3 bases; nucleotides outside the gene matches: 7. CDR3 length: 15 residues. Looked up from germline, CDR1 is GTSNPN and CDR2 is SVGIG (reference sequence). This CDR3 reads CAWRPGGSDTGELFF. The CDR3 DNA reads TGTGCCTGGAGGCCCGGCGGGAGCGACACCGGGGAGCTGTTTTTT.

This clone was picked up a small number of times. The chain has TRBV19 and TRBJ2-2; 13 bases are a match to TRBD2. The V gene's germline CDR1 is LNHDA and CDR2 SQIVND (reference sequence). The length of the CDR3 is 22 residues. With 5 bases clipped from V and 0 bases from J, the junction kept 18 bases outside the gene matches. DNA of the CDR3: TGTGCCAGTAGTCCTGGACTAGCGGGAGTGGTCGAGGGCGATTCGAACACCGGGGAGCTGTTTTTT. It translates to CASSPGLAGVVEGDSNTGELFF.

The genes are TRBV4-3 and TRBJ1-1, with 8 bases fitting TRBD1. V lost 2 bases, J lost 3 bases, and 14 bases stayed unmatched. The CDR3 runs 18 residues. Germline loops: CDR1 LGHNA, CDR2 YSLEER. DNA for the CDR3: TGCGCCAGCAGCCAAAACGGGGGGACAGGCCCCAAGGACACTGAAGCTTTCTTT. Protein product: CASSQNGGTGPKDTEAFF.

The rearrangement joins TRBV5-1 to TRBJ1-2, with D possibly TRBD1 on 5 matching bases. Deletions cut 0 bases from V and 6 bases from J, with 12 bases between. CDR1 and CDR2 (germline): SGHRS, YFSETQ. The CDR3 length is 14 residues. Written as DNA, the CDR3 is TGCGCCAGCAGCTTGGTGACAGAGGACGATGGCTACACCTTC. This encodes CASSLVTEDDGYTF.

The chain uses TRBV11-2 and TRBJ1-4; D remains ambiguous. The CDR3 runs to 15 residues. V gave up 0 bases and J gave up 3 bases, with 8 bases separating them. Looked up from germline, CDR1 is SGHAT and CDR2 is FQNNGV. The CDR3 loop reads CASSLDVLANEKLFF. For the CDR3, the DNA is TGTGCCAGCAGCTTAGACGTTTTAGCTAATGAAAAACTGTTTTTT.

The CDR3 here is CASSVVNNEQFF. The CDR3 nucleotides are TGTGCCAGCAGCGTAGTCAACAATGAGCAGTTCTTC. The V gene is TRBV9, the J gene TRBJ2-1; D call uncertain. The CDR3 contains 12 residues. From germline, CDR1 is SGDLS and CDR2 YYNGEE. The V end was cut by 0 bases, the J end by 5 bases, with 3 bases between.

The chain's CDR3 is CASSALQIQETQYF. In DNA, the CDR3 is TGTGCCAGCAGCGCATTACAGATCCAAGAGACCCAGTACTTC. This chain joins TRBV2 and TRBJ2-5; unclear D gene. With 6 bases removed from V and 1 base from J, the gap between germline ends came to 12 bases. This CDR3 is built from 14 residues. Germline V CDR1 and CDR2: SNHLY, FYNNEI.

This sequence joins TRBV14 and TRBJ1-2, with D possibly matching TRBD1 (6 bases). The germline gives CDR1 SGHDN, CDR2 FVKESK. V shed 0 bases and J shed 5 bases, with 10 bases lying between them. The CDR3 has 14 residues. The CDR3 loop is CASSQDWGQYGYTF. In DNA form, the CDR3 reads TGTGCCAGCAGCCAAGATTGGGGGCAATATGGCTACACCTTC. The full variable domain, its missing parts supplied by reference TRBV14 and TRBJ1-2, is EAGVTQFPSHSVIEKGQTVTLRCDPISGHDNLYWYRRVMGKEIKFLLHFVKESKQDESGMPNNRFLAERTGGTYSTLKVQPAELEDSGVYFCASSQDWGQYGYTFGSGTRLTVV.

The chain combines TRBV4-1 with TRBJ2-3; a possible D gene is TRBD1 (5 bases). Germline values: CDR1 MGHRA, CDR2 YSYEKL. V dropped 1 base and J dropped 2 bases, with 13 bases sitting between them. The CDR3 length is 16 residues. CDR3 coding DNA: TGCGCCAGCAGCCAAGGACAAAGGGGTTTCACAGATACGCAGTATTTT. Residues: CASSQGQRGFTDTQYF.

The V and J genes are TRBV2 and TRBJ2-1, with 9 bases that match TRBD2. V trimming: 6 bases; J trimming: 12 bases; junction bases outside the gene matches: 21. The CDR3 runs to 17 residues. Looked up from germline, CDR1 is SNHLY and CDR2 is FYNNEI. As DNA, the CDR3 is TGTGCCAGCAGGATCCGTTCCGGGACTAGCCAAGATCGATTGCAGTTCTTC. It is translated as CASRIRSGTSQDRLQFF.

The chain joins TRBV25-1 to TRBJ1-1; TRBD1 aligns across 10 bases. The CDR3 has 14 residues. V shed 7 bases, J shed 1 base, and the junction held 3 bases outside the gene matches. The germline V gene has CDR1 MGHDK and CDR2 SYGVNS. The CDR3 loop reads CASKRQGANTEAFF. The CDR3 region has the DNA TGTGCCAGCAAAAGACAGGGGGCGAACACTGAAGCTTTCTTT.

The rearrangement links TRBV2 to TRBJ1-1; TRBD1 might be the D (6 bases). Germline V gene lookup returns CDR1 SNHLY and CDR2 FYNNEI. CDR3 length: 14 amino acids. V lost 2 bases and J lost 2, with 9 bases in between. The CDR3 DNA follows: TGTGCCAGCAGTGAACAGGGACAAAACACTGAAGCTTTCTTT. Translation gives CASSEQGQNTEAFF.